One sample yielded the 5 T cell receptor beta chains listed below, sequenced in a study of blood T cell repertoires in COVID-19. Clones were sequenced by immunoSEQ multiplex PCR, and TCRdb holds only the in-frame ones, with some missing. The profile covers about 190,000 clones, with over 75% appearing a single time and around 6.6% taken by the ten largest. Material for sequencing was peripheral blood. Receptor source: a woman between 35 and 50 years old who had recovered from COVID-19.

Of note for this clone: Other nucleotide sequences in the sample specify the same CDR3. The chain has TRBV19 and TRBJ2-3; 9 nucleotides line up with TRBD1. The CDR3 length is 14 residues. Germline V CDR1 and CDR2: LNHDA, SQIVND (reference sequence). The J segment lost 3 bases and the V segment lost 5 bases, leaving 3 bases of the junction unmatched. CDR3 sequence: CASSETGGTDTQYF. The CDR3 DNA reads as TGTGCCAGTAGTGAGACAGGGGGGACAGATACGCAGTATTTT.

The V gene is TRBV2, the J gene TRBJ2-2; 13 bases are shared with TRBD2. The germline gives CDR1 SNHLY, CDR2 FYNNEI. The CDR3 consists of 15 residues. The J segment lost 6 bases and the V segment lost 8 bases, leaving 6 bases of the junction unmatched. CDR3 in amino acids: CASQRLAGGAGELFF. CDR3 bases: TGTGCCAGCCAGAGACTAGCGGGAGGAGCCGGGGAGCTGTTTTTT.

The CDR3 coding sequence is TGTGCCAGCTCACTCGGGACTAGCGGGAGGAGGACCTACGAGCAGTACTTC. Protein: CASSLGTSGRRTYEQYF. This chain connects TRBV18 to TRBJ2-7; TRBD2 matches at 15 bases. CDR3 length: 17 residues. V was clipped by 4 bases and J by 2 bases; unmatched bases: 6. Germline assignment: CDR1 KGHSH and CDR2 LQKENI.

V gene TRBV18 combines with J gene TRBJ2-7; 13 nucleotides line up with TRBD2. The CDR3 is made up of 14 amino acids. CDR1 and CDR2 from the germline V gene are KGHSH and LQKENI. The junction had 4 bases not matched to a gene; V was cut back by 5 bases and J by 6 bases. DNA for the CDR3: TGTGCCAGCTCATCGGGACTAGCGGGAAGCGAGCAGTACTTC. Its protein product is CASSSGLAGSEQYF.

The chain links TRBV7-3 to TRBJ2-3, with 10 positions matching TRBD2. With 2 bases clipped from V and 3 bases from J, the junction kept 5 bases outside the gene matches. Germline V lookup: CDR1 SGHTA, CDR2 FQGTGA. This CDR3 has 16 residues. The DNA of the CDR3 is TGTGCCAGCAGCTTAGGAGCGGGAGGGCCGACAGATACGCAGTATTTT. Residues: CASSLGAGGPTDTQYF.